The entry below gives a single T cell receptor beta chain sequence along with its context. Its antigen is as yet unknown. The data originate from a study of CD8+ T cells in alopecia areata. Overall study results and limits: It was lesional scalp, especially alopecia totalis/universalis, that showed higher clonality than normal scalp.

Reverse transcription of extracted RNA yielded cDNA, which provided the sequencing template. Here immunoSEQ multiplex PCR was the method, and the copy in TCRdb shows in-frame clones only, minus some. The data show about 69,000 clones, with roughly three fifths seen just once and more than 15% held by the top ten. Germline CDR1 reads SGHDT; CDR2 reads YYEEEE. Unmatched junction bases numbered 1, after V lost 0 bases and J lost 3 bases. The CDR3 loop spans 15 amino acids. Alopecia areata patients provided lesional scalp punch biopsies and peripheral blood. The clonotype was recovered from a human donor with alopecia areata. The input for sequencing was CD8+ T cells sorted from blood, taken at week 0. The chain links TRBV5-6 to TRBJ2-1; 9 positions match TRBD2. CDR3 region: CASSLGAGGYNEQFF. The CDR3 DNA is TGTGCCAGCAGCTTGGGAGCGGGGGGCTACAATGAGCAGTTCTTC.